A single sample is the source of the 10 T cell receptor beta chains below, sequenced in a study of blood T cell repertoires in COVID-19. Method: immunoSEQ multiplex PCR; TCRdb's copy keeps in-frame clones and lacks some. Of about 120,000 clones listed, roughly 80% are singletons. The sample comprised peripheral blood. Receptor source: a man over 45 with acute or convalescent COVID-19.

CDR3 sequence reads: CASSPRDRFYGYTF. The CDR3 DNA is TGTGCCAGCAGCCCACGGGACAGATTCTATGGCTACACCTTC. The rearrangement links TRBV27 to TRBJ1-2; 7 positions match TRBD1. The germline V gene has CDR1 MNHEY and CDR2 SMNVEV (reference sequence). The V segment lost 6 bases and the J segment 4 bases; nucleotides outside the gene matches: 8. This CDR3 spans 14 amino acids.

This clone was recorded only once. This chain connects TRBV5-1 to TRBJ1-2; tentative D call: TRBD1 (5 bases). V lost 5 bases, J lost 0 bases, and 11 bases lay in between. Germline assignment: CDR1 SGHRS and CDR2 YFSETQ. The CDR3 covers 14 residues. The DNA of the CDR3 is TGCGCCAGCAGTCAGGGTCCAGCTAACTATGGCTACACCTTC. Amino acids: CASSQGPANYGYTF.

V gene TRBV9 combines with J gene TRBJ2-6; tentative D call: TRBD1 (6 bases). Germline V gene data show CDR1 as SGDLS and CDR2 as YYNGEE. This CDR3 is 15 amino acids long. Deletions cut 3 bases from V and 7 bases from J, with 14 bases between. The CDR3 coding sequence is TGTGCCAGCAGCGCACAGGGTGTGGGAGCCAACGTCCTGACTTTC. Protein: CASSAQGVGANVLTF.

The chain has TRBV7-2 and TRBJ1-2; D not certain. With 5 bases removed from V and 0 bases from J, the gap between germline ends came to 13 bases. Germline CDR1 and CDR2: SGHTA and FQGNSA. The length of the CDR3 is 15 residues. The CDR3 nucleotides are TGTGCCAGCAGCCCACGGCGGATAGCTAACTATGGCTACACCTTC. Translation gives CASSPRRIANYGYTF. Full variable domain (remainder filled in from reference TRBV7-2 and TRBJ1-2): GAGVSQSPSNKVTEKGKDVELRCDPISGHTALYWYRQSLGQGLEFLIYFQGNSAPDKSGLPSDRFSAERTGGSVSTLTIQRTQQEDSAVYLCASSPRRIANYGYTFGSGTRLTVV.

This sequence joins TRBV11-2 and TRBJ2-3; D remains ambiguous. Germline CDR1 and CDR2: SGHAT and FQNNGV. V lost 0 bases to trimming and J lost 8 bases, with 6 bases between them. CDR3 length: 12 amino acids. CDR3 DNA sequence: TGTGCCAGCAGCTTAGAGTCGCGTACGCAGTATTTT. Translating gives CASSLESRTQYF.

The chain employs TRBV7-2 and TRBJ2-5; D is perhaps TRBD2 (5 bases). In germline, CDR1 is SGHTA, CDR2 FQGNSA. Trimming removed 3 bases from V and 3 bases from J, with 8 bases in between. CDR3 size: 13 residues. CDR3 sequence: CASSFTGKETQYF. The CDR3 DNA reads as TGTGCCAGCAGCTTCACCGGGAAAGAGACCCAGTACTTC.

The V call is TRBV13, the J call TRBJ2-2, with TRBD2 matching 14 bases. Germline CDR1 is PRHDT and CDR2 is FYEKMQ (reference sequence). The CDR3 sequence is 20 residues long. Trimming took 6 bases from V and 5 from J; bases not matched to a gene: 17. The CDR3 region has the DNA TGTGCCAGCAGGCAGGAGGACGGCCCCGGACTAGCGGGGGGAACCGGGGAGCTGTTTTTT. Amino acids: CASRQEDGPGLAGGTGELFF.

The rearrangement joins TRBV12-2 to TRBJ2-7; the tabulated D call, TRBD1, remains unverified against the DNA. TRBV12-2 is a pseudogene. CDR3 length equals 16 residues. CDR3 in amino acids: CASRLGAGQVAYEQYV. CDR3 coding DNA: TGTGCAAGTCGCTTAGGGGCGGGACAGGTGGCCTACGAGCAGTACGTC.

The gene calls are TRBV29-1 and TRBJ2-1; D is uncertain. Looked up from germline, CDR1 is SQVTM and CDR2 is ANQGSEA. CDR3 length: 11 residues. The germline V and J ends were trimmed by 1 base and 15 bases, with 13 bases remaining between them. CDR3 amino acids: CSVEGPPQAFF. CDR3 nucleotide sequence: TGCAGCGTTGAAGGGCCCCCGCAGGCGTTCTTC.

This chain joins TRBV7-9 and TRBJ1-2; D is possibly TRBD1 (5 bases). This CDR3 is 13 amino acids long. Trimming cost V 5 bases and J 3 bases, with 10 bases left between them. CDR1 is SEHNR and CDR2 is FQNEAQ in the germline V gene (reference sequence). Here the CDR3 DNA reads TGTGCCAGCAGCGCAACCAGGGACTATGGCTACACCTTC. Translated: CASSATRDYGYTF.